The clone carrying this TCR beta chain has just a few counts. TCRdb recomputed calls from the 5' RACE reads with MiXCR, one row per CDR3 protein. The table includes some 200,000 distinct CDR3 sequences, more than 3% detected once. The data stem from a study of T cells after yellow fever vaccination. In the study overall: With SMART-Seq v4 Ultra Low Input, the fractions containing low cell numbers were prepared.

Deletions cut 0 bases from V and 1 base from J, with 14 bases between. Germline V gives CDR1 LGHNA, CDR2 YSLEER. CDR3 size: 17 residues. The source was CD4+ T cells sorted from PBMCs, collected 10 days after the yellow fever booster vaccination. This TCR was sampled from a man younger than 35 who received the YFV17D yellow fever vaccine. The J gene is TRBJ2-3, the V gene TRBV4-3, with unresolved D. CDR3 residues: CASSQDPQTPRTDTQYF. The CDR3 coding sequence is TGCGCCAGCAGCCAAGATCCCCAAACACCTCGCACAGATACGCAGTATTTT.